These 13 T cell receptor beta chains share one sample of origin, sequenced in a study of T cell changes during pregnancy in multiple sclerosis. Only in-frame clones appear in the TCRdb table, and some are missing; sequencing was by immunoSEQ multiplex PCR. The sample lists 100,000 or so clones, around 92% occurring once. The specimen comprised peripheral blood, sampled in the second trimester of pregnancy. All receptors derive from a female donor with multiple sclerosis, enrolled in a pregnancy study.

The rearrangement joins TRBV29-1 to TRBJ2-1; D is possibly TRBD1 (6 bases). Per the germline V gene, CDR1 is SQVTM and CDR2 is ANQGSEA. The CDR3 extends over 14 amino acids. V dropped 2 bases and J dropped 4 bases, with 12 bases sitting between them. CDR3 residues: CSVESSGVYNEQFF. The CDR3 region has the DNA TGCAGCGTTGAATCGTCAGGGGTGTACAATGAGCAGTTCTTC.

About this clone itself: Within the sample, other DNA sequences also encode this same CDR3. This chain uses TRBV30 with TRBJ2-7; 7 bases line up with TRBD2. Germline assignment: CDR1 GTSNPN and CDR2 SVGIG (reference sequence). V shed 0 bases, J shed 1 base, and the junction held 3 bases outside the gene matches. The CDR3 extends over 14 amino acids. The CDR3 loop reads CAWSVSGGSYEQYF. The CDR3 nucleotides are TGTGCCTGGAGTGTATCGGGAGGATCCTACGAGCAGTACTTC.

The V and J genes are TRBV5-1 and TRBJ2-5; TRBD2 matches 14 bases. The CDR3 spans 18 residues. Germline V lookup: CDR1 SGHRS, CDR2 YFSETQ. Germline trimming cut 0 bases from V and 4 bases from J; bases unmatched to any gene: 8. CDR3 residues: CASSLDSRGLAGVETQYF. CDR3 DNA: TGCGCCAGCAGCTTGGATAGTCGGGGACTAGCGGGAGTAGAGACCCAGTACTTC.

This chain uses TRBV27 with TRBJ2-1; 9 positions agree with TRBD2. V was pared by 4 bases and J by 8 bases, with 9 bases of the junction left unmatched. CDR3 size: 15 residues. Germline loops: CDR1 MNHEY, CDR2 SMNVEV (reference sequence). The CDR3 loop reads CASSYRGTSKDEQFF. CDR3 sequence (DNA): TGTGCCAGCAGTTACCGCGGGACTAGCAAGGATGAGCAGTTCTTC.

The V call is TRBV11-1, the J call TRBJ2-7, with 8 bases fitting TRBD1. The CDR3 is made up of 16 amino acids. Trimming at V came to 1 base and at J to 5 bases, leaving 10 bases not matched to a gene. Germline lookup yields CDR1 SGHAT and CDR2 FQDESV (reference sequence). Here the CDR3 DNA reads TGTGCCAGCAGCTTAGTTTTTGGACAGGGACGAAACGAGCAGTACTTC. It is translated as CASSLVFGQGRNEQYF.

The CDR3 loop reads CASSQEGTSGFGRELFF. DNA for the CDR3: TGTGCCAGCAGCCAAGAGGGGACTAGCGGGTTCGGGAGGGAGCTGTTTTTT. The V call is TRBV4-2, the J call TRBJ2-2, with 12 bases that match TRBD2. CDR1 LGHNA and CDR2 YNFKEQ come from the germline V gene. V trimming: 0 bases; J trimming: 9 bases; junction bases outside the gene matches: 8. This CDR3 has 17 amino acids.

This sequence joins TRBV27 and TRBJ2-7; possible D gene TRBD2, 6 bases. CDR1 is MNHEY and CDR2 is SMNVEV in the germline V gene (reference sequence). Between the trimmed V and J ends, which lost 9 bases and 0 bases, there was a span of 21 bases. The CDR3 extends over 16 amino acids. CDR3 residues: CASRISGAGSSYEQYF. The DNA of the CDR3 is TGTGCCAGTAGGATTAGCGGTGCCGGGAGCTCCTACGAGCAGTACTTC.

This clone appeared once. V gene TRBV2 combines with J gene TRBJ2-1; 10 positions match TRBD2. The germline gives CDR1 SNHLY, CDR2 FYNNEI. Trimming at V came to 7 bases and at J to 4 bases, leaving 4 bases not matched to a gene. The CDR3 consists of 14 residues. The CDR3 is CASKASGSYNEQFF. Written as DNA, the CDR3 is TGTGCCAGCAAGGCTAGCGGGAGTTACAATGAGCAGTTCTTC.

CDR3 loop: CASSPSGLAGGYEQYF. The CDR3, as DNA: TGCGCCAGCAGCCCCAGTGGGTTAGCGGGAGGGTACGAGCAGTACTTC. J is TRBJ2-7 and V is TRBV5-1, with 11 positions matching TRBD2. The trim removed 4 bases at V and 4 bases at J, leaving 10 bases unmatched. Germline assignment: CDR1 SGHRS and CDR2 YFSETQ. This CDR3 has 16 amino acids.

The chain recombines TRBV5-1 with TRBJ2-7, with TRBD2 matching 8 bases. The CDR3 sequence is 15 residues long. The J segment lost 1 base and the V segment lost 4 bases, leaving 7 bases of the junction unmatched. Germline V gene sequence: CDR1 SGHRS, CDR2 YFSETQ. In DNA, the CDR3 is TGCGCCAGCAGCGCGAATGGCGGGAGGTCCTACGAGCAGTACTTC. Protein sequence: CASSANGGRSYEQYF. The full variable domain, its missing parts supplied by reference TRBV5-1 and TRBJ2-7, is KAGVTQTPRYLIKTRGQQVTLSCSPISGHRSVSWYQQTPGQGLQFLFEYFSETQRNKGNFPGRFSGRQFSNSRSEMNVSTLELGDSALYLCASSANGGRSYEQYFGPGTRLTVT.

CDR3 sequence (DNA): TGTGCCAGCAGTTTTCTCTCCTACGAGCAGTACTTC. Amino acids: CASSFLSYEQYF. This rearrangement joins TRBV28 to TRBJ2-7; no definite D call. Germline V gene sequence: CDR1 MDHEN, CDR2 SYDVKM. The CDR3 spans 12 residues. With 3 bases removed from V and 0 bases from J, the gap between germline ends came to 3 bases. Full variable domain (missing parts from reference TRBV28 and TRBJ2-7): DVKVTQSSRYLVKRTGEKVFLECVQDMDHENMFWYRQDPGLGLRLIYFSYDVKMKEKGDIPEGYSVSREKKERFSLILESASTNQTSMYLCASSFLSYEQYFGPGTRLTVT.

The chain uses TRBV6-5 and TRBJ2-7; D may be TRBD1 (6 bases). The CDR3 runs 14 residues. V was cut by 6 bases and J by 5 bases, with 17 bases left in between. Germline assignment: CDR1 MNHEY and CDR2 SVGAGI. CDR3 DNA sequence: TGTGCCAGCAGACCCATTAACAGGGATAACGAGCAGTACTTC. Its protein product is CASRPINRDNEQYF.

This sequence joins TRBV6-1 and TRBJ1-2; the match to TRBD1 covers 9 bases. There are 17 residues in the CDR3. With V trimmed by 2 bases and J by 1 base, 8 bases remained unmatched. Germline CDR1 is MNHNS and CDR2 is SASEGT. The CDR3 DNA reads as TGTGCCAGCAGTGAACAAAGGACAGGGGAGTATAACTATGGCTACACCTTC. It codes for CASSEQRTGEYNYGYTF.